This T cell receptor beta chain was documented in a study of OX40 agonist ivuxolimab in advanced cancers. Background on the study: Participants could have had prior anti-PD-1, anti-PD-L1 or anti-CTLA-4 therapy, and roughly 40% had some. General study findings and limits: In CD8+ T cells, expanded clones were on average more numerous than in CD4+. Dosing at 0.1 to 3.0 mg/kg was accompanied by clonal expansion of CD4+ and CD8+ blood T cells by week 6. Certain nonresponders likewise exhibited a low normalized T-cell clonal expansion.

A remark on this clone: As yet, its antigen is unknown.

The germline V gene encodes CDR1 DFQATT and CDR2 SNEGSKA (reference sequence). The ends were cut back, 5 bases at V and 7 bases at J, with 11 bases in the middle. The CDR3 runs 11 residues. Data came from immunoSEQ multiplex PCR; TCRdb stores just in-frame clones and leaves some out. In the table there are some 70,000 clones, 70% to 90% of which are singletons. The clonotype originates from an adult with an advanced solid tumor such as melanoma, head and neck, liver or kidney cancer. The starting material was CD4+ or CD8+ T cells sorted from blood, obtained in a trial of the OX40 agonist ivuxolimab. This chain links TRBV20-1 with TRBJ1-1, with D possibly TRBD1 on 5 matching bases. This CDR3 reads CSASQGLEAFF. The CDR3 DNA sequence: TGCAGTGCTTCGCAGGGCCTTGAAGCTTTCTTT.